This T cell receptor (beta chain) was retrieved from a study of T cells in narcolepsy. The study's findings and limits: Reportedly, autoreactive clonotypes were serially detected in patients' blood but not controls'.

Method: immunoSEQ multiplex PCR; TCRdb's copy keeps in-frame clones and lacks some. The sample has tens of thousands of clones; 84% are singletons. This CDR3 has 13 residues. CDR1 SGHTA and CDR2 FQGNSA come from the germline V gene. V was clipped by 5 bases and J by 4 bases, with 10 bases between them. In the case of this clone: Its matching antigen is unknown.

Material: CD45RA- memory CD4+ T cells from PBMCs. The genes are TRBV7-2 and TRBJ2-3; D is unresolved. The TCR originated in a human donor with narcolepsy. The CDR3: CASSTRTPDTQYF. CDR3 nucleotide sequence: TGTGCCAGCAGCACCAGAACCCCAGATACGCAGTATTTT.